This T cell receptor (beta chain) was obtained from a study of OX40 agonist ivuxolimab in advanced cancers. The study's findings and limits: Clones of CD4+ and CD8+ blood T cells grew by week 6 at doses of 0.1 to 3.0 mg/kg.

CDR3 size: 11 residues. V lost 3 bases and J 3 bases, leaving 3 bases between the germline ends. Germline V gene data show CDR1 as SGHNT and CDR2 as YENEEA. Only in-frame clones appear in the TCRdb table, and some are missing; sequencing was by immunoSEQ multiplex PCR. In the table there are 40,000 to 50,000 clones, roughly 82% of which are singletons. This clone was counted many times. Its antigen is not identified. The receptor's source is an adult with an advanced solid tumor such as melanoma, head and neck, liver or kidney cancer. The sample here was CD4+ or CD8+ T cells sorted from blood, taken in a trial of the OX40 agonist ivuxolimab. The V and J genes are TRBV11-3 and TRBJ2-7; D not resolved. This CDR3 reads CASSFYYEQYF. For the CDR3, the DNA is TGTGCCAGCAGCTTTTACTACGAGCAGTACTTC.